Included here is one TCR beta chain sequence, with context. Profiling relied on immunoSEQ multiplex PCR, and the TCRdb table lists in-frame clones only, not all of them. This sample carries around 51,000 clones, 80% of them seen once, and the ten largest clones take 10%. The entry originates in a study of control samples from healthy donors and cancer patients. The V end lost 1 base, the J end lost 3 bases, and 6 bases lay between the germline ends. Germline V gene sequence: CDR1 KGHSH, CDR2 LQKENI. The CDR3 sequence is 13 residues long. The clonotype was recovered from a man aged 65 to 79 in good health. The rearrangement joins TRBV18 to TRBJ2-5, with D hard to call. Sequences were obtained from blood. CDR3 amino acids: CASSPRPKETQYF. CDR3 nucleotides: TGTGCCAGCTCACCACGTCCGAAAGAGACCCAGTACTTC.